Below, 9 T cell receptor beta chains from the same sample are listed, as sequenced in a study of shared clonotypes between healthy human individuals. Naive CD8 populations comprised CD45RO-negative cells positively selected for CCR7, excluding terminally differentiated effector memory CD45RA+ cells. The table came from immunoSEQ multiplex PCR; TCRdb's copy has only in-frame clones and leaves some out. Here the sample spans around 610,000 clones, about 95% being singletons. The source material was naive CD8+ T cells sorted from blood. The receptors were sampled from a woman in her 30s in good health.

The V and J genes are TRBV15 and TRBJ2-1; 8 nucleotides match TRBD1. The V gene end was trimmed by 5 bases and the J gene end by 6 bases; junction bases not matched to a gene: 6. CDR3 length: 14 residues. Germline V gene lookup returns CDR1 LNHNV and CDR2 YYDKDF (reference sequence). This chain's CDR3 is CATSSRTGFNEQFF. The CDR3 DNA sequence: TGTGCCACCAGCTCTCGGACAGGGTTCAATGAGCAGTTCTTC.

The chain couples TRBV4-2 to TRBJ2-1, with a possible D match to TRBD2 (6 bases). The CDR3 is 17 amino acids. The germline V gene encodes CDR1 LGHNA and CDR2 YNFKEQ. V was cut by 0 bases and J by 6 bases, with 18 bases left in between. The CDR3 DNA reads TGTGCCAGCAGCCAAGATCGTACGACTAGGATTTTCAATGAGCAGTTCTTC. This translates into CASSQDRTTRIFNEQFF.

The chain couples TRBV7-8 to TRBJ2-7; D gene unclear. V was clipped by 5 bases and J by 7 bases, with 9 bases between them. CDR1 SGHVS and CDR2 FQNEAQ come from the germline V gene. This CDR3 has 11 amino acids. CDR3 nucleotide sequence: TGTGCCAGCAGCCCCCTTGTAGAGCAGTACTTC. It specifies CASSPLVEQYF. The full variable domain, rest sourced from reference TRBV7-8 and TRBJ2-7, is GAGVSQSPRYKVAKRGQDVALRCDPISGHVSLFWYQQALGQGPEFLTYFQNEAQLDKSGLPSDRFFAERPEGSVSTLKIQRTQQEDSAVYLCASSPLVEQYFGPGTRLTVT.

The chain recombines TRBV6-1 with TRBJ2-7; unclear D gene. This CDR3 is built from 14 residues. V dropped 2 bases and J dropped 5 bases, with 13 bases sitting between them. Germline V CDR1 and CDR2: MNHNS, SASEGT. This chain's CDR3 is CASSETGFSDEQYF. The CDR3 DNA sequence: TGTGCCAGCAGTGAAACCGGGTTCAGCGACGAGCAGTACTTC.

The rearrangement links TRBV7-9 to TRBJ2-7; D remains ambiguous. The CDR3 runs to 12 residues. From germline, CDR1 is SEHNR and CDR2 FQNEAQ (reference sequence). Trimming cost V 7 bases and J 3 bases, with 10 bases left between them. CDR3 coding DNA: TGTGCCAGCACCAACACTCACTACGAGCAGTACTTC. Translated: CASTNTHYEQYF.

The V and J genes are TRBV10-3 and TRBJ2-1; 8 bases agree with TRBD1. The CDR3 extends over 15 amino acids. The germline gives CDR1 ENHRY, CDR2 SYGVKD. V trimming: 5 bases; J trimming: 4 bases; junction bases outside the gene matches: 7. The CDR3 nucleotides are TGTGCCATCAGTTCACCGGGACAGGATTACAATGAGCAGTTCTTC. Translating gives CAISSPGQDYNEQFF.

This chain connects TRBV2 to TRBJ2-3; perhaps TRBD2 as D (5 bases). V gave up 1 base and J gave up 0 bases, with 8 bases separating them. Looked up from germline, CDR1 is SNHLY and CDR2 is FYNNEI. The CDR3 has 15 amino acids. The chain's CDR3 is CASSEVQRSTDTQYF. In DNA form, the CDR3 reads TGTGCCAGCAGTGAAGTTCAGCGGAGCACAGATACGCAGTATTTT. Complete variable domain (other parts from reference TRBV2 and TRBJ2-3): EPEVTQTPSHQVTQMGQEVILRCVPISNHLYFYWYRQILGQKVEFLVSFYNNEISEKSEIFDDQFSVERPDGSNFTLKIRSTKLEDSAMYFCASSEVQRSTDTQYFGPGTRLTVL.

CDR3 loop: CAISYGTSGEQYF. The CDR3 region has the DNA TGTGCCATCAGTTACGGGACCAGCGGGGAGCAGTACTTC. V and J are TRBV10-3 and TRBJ2-7, with TRBD2 as a possible D gene (6 bases). V lost 5 bases and J lost 7, with 15 bases in between. The CDR3 has 13 residues. Germline V CDR1 and CDR2: ENHRY, SYGVKD.

This chain joins TRBV27 and TRBJ2-2; possibly TRBD1 for D (5 bases). Germline V gene sequence: CDR1 MNHEY, CDR2 SMNVEV (reference sequence). This CDR3 has 13 residues. With 6 bases removed from V and 6 bases from J, the gap between germline ends came to 11 bases. The CDR3 loop reads CASSLTESGELFF. CDR3 bases: TGTGCCAGCAGCCTGACAGAATCCGGGGAGCTGTTTTTT.